This passage covers 18 T cell receptor beta chains from one sample sequenced in a study of blood T cell repertoires in COVID-19. Only in-frame clones appear in the TCRdb table, and some are missing; sequencing was by immunoSEQ multiplex PCR. The sample comprises almost 350,000 clones, 88% of which are singletons, and about 0.94% rests with the top ten. The sequenced sample was PBMCs or T cells enriched from blood (not recorded which). These receptor sequences come from a woman in her 30s who had been exposed to COVID-19.

The V gene is TRBV6-5, the J gene TRBJ1-5; tentative D call: TRBD1 (6 bases). Germline V lookup: CDR1 MNHEY, CDR2 SVGAGI. V gave up 6 bases and J gave up 6 bases, with 12 bases separating them. This CDR3 comprises 13 residues. In DNA form, the CDR3 reads TGTGCCAGCAGCAAAACAGGGAGTCAGCCCCAGCATTTT. It is translated as CASSKTGSQPQHF.

The chain combines TRBV6-1 with TRBJ2-3; 8 positions match TRBD2. J gave up 5 bases and V 3 bases, and 4 bases lay outside the gene matches. Germline values: CDR1 MNHNS, CDR2 SASEGT. The CDR3 is made up of 14 amino acids. The chain's CDR3 is CASSDWLAGDTQYF. The CDR3 bases are TGTGCCAGCAGTGATTGGCTAGCGGGAGATACGCAGTATTTT.

V and J are TRBV27 and TRBJ2-1; 16 bases agree with TRBD2. V lost 8 bases, J lost 4 bases, and 11 bases stayed unmatched. The CDR3 runs to 18 residues. Germline V gene sequence: CDR1 MNHEY, CDR2 SMNVEV (reference sequence). CDR3 amino acids: CASYRGLAGGIGYNEQFF. The CDR3 DNA is TGTGCCAGCTACCGGGGACTAGCGGGAGGGATTGGGTACAATGAGCAGTTCTTC.

The chain joins TRBV5-4 to TRBJ1-2; the match to TRBD1 covers 7 bases. The J segment lost 3 bases and the V segment lost 4 bases, leaving 3 bases of the junction unmatched. Looked up from germline, CDR1 is SGHNT and CDR2 is YYREEE (reference sequence). The CDR3 is 13 residues long. Here the CDR3 reads CASSPDRDYGYTF. The CDR3 DNA follows: TGTGCCAGCAGCCCTGACAGGGACTATGGCTACACCTTC. The variable domain in full, completed from reference TRBV5-4 and TRBJ1-2, reads ETGVTQSPTHLIKTRGQQVTLRCSSQSGHNTVSWYQQALGQGPQFIFQYYREEENGRGNFPPRFSGLQFPNYSSELNVNALELDDSALYLCASSPDRDYGYTFGSGTRLTVV.

The chain joins TRBV4-2 to TRBJ2-3, with TRBD2 identical over 12 bases. The CDR3 runs 19 residues. Trimming cost V 0 bases and J 4 bases; bases outside gene matches: 11. Germline V CDR1 and CDR2: LGHNA, YNFKEQ. CDR3 DNA: TGTGCCAGCAGCCAAGAGACCCCTGGACTAGCGGGATTGTCAGATACGCAGTATTTT. Protein product: CASSQETPGLAGLSDTQYF.

The chain combines TRBV19 with TRBJ2-5, with 10 bases that match TRBD2. CDR1 is LNHDA, CDR2 SQIVND, per germline (reference sequence). Trimming took 10 bases from V and 2 from J; bases not matched to a gene: 19. The CDR3 is 18 residues long. This chain's CDR3 is CATTNIPGLAGDQETQYF. CDR3 DNA: TGTGCCACCACGAATATACCTGGGCTAGCGGGAGATCAAGAGACCCAGTACTTC.

The V call is TRBV7-9, the J call TRBJ2-1, with D tentatively TRBD2 (6 bases). The CDR3 is made up of 15 amino acids. Germline V lookup: CDR1 SEHNR, CDR2 FQNEAQ (reference sequence). With 6 bases removed from V and 2 bases from J, the gap between germline ends came to 14 bases. CDR3 amino acids: CASRWDGGTYNEQFF. The CDR3 bases are TGTGCCAGCAGATGGGACGGGGGTACCTACAATGAGCAGTTCTTC.

The rearrangement uses TRBV20-1 and TRBJ2-7; 8 bases align to TRBD2. Looked up from germline, CDR1 is DFQATT and CDR2 is SNEGSKA (reference sequence). The CDR3 sequence is 14 residues long. V was clipped by 3 bases and J by 5 bases; unmatched bases: 9. Written as DNA, the CDR3 is TGCAGTGCTAGTGTTATAGCGGGACGAGACGAGCAGTACTTC. Protein product: CSASVIAGRDEQYF.

V usage is TRBV19 and J usage is TRBJ2-6; 9 nucleotides match TRBD1. Germline CDR1 is LNHDA and CDR2 is SQIVND (reference sequence). V was clipped by 7 bases and J by 0 bases; unmatched bases: 4. The CDR3 is 16 amino acids. In DNA form, the CDR3 reads TGTGCCAGTAAGGGACAGGGAATCTCTGGGGCCAACGTCCTGACTTTC. It specifies CASKGQGISGANVLTF.

The chain uses TRBV15 and TRBJ2-7; D not certain. V was clipped by 3 bases and J by 5 bases, with 14 bases between them. The germline CDR1 and CDR2 sequences are LNHNV and YYDKDF (reference sequence). The CDR3 is 14 residues long. The CDR3 sequence: CATSRVRPFDEQYF. The CDR3 nucleotides are TGTGCCACCAGCAGGGTCAGGCCCTTTGACGAGCAGTACTTC.

This chain links TRBV19 with TRBJ1-5, with D perhaps matching TRBD1 (6 bases). V lost 2 bases to trimming and J lost 4 bases, with 15 bases between them. Germline V CDR1 and CDR2: LNHDA, SQIVND (reference sequence). The CDR3 is 16 residues long. Here the CDR3 reads CASSIHQGMGNQPQHF. The CDR3 nucleotides read TGTGCCAGTAGTATACACCAGGGGATGGGTAATCAGCCCCAGCATTTT.

The rearrangement joins TRBV9 to TRBJ2-7; D is possibly TRBD1 (6 bases). V was pared by 3 bases and J by 4 bases, with 23 bases between. The germline gives CDR1 SGDLS, CDR2 YYNGEE. The CDR3 runs to 17 residues. CDR3 sequence (DNA): TGTGCCAGCAGCGCGACAGGTACTCCGAAGGGGGTTTACGAGCAGTACTTC. Its protein product is CASSATGTPKGVYEQYF. Using reference TRBV9 and TRBJ2-7 for the parts outside the CDR3, the full variable domain is DSGVTQTPKHLITATGQRVTLRCSPRSGDLSVYWYQQSLDQGLQFLIQYYNGEERAKGNILERFSAQQFPDLHSELNLSSLELGDSALYFCASSATGTPKGVYEQYFGPGTRLTVT.

The chain carries TRBV18 and TRBJ1-1; D possibly corresponds to TRBD1 (5 bases). V was clipped by 4 bases and J by 1 base, with 13 bases between them. The germline V gene has CDR1 KGHSH and CDR2 LQKENI. This CDR3 contains 15 residues. CDR3 sequence reads: CASSLQDGSNTEAFF. CDR3 bases: TGTGCCAGCTCACTACAGGACGGGTCGAACACTGAAGCTTTCTTT.

In nucleotides, the CDR3 is TGCGCCAGCAGCTTGGGTTCTCAGGGGATTAATGAAAAACTGTTTTTT. Protein product: CASSLGSQGINEKLFF. This chain links TRBV5-1 with TRBJ1-4; a weak D match, TRBD1 (6 bases). This CDR3 is built from 16 residues. The V gene lost 0 bases and the J gene lost 4 bases, with 13 bases spanning the gap. CDR1 SGHRS and CDR2 YFSETQ come from the germline V gene.

A word on this clone: Other DNA sequences in the sample encode the same CDR3. The chain carries TRBV30 and TRBJ1-5; maybe TRBD1 (5 bases). Looked up from germline, CDR1 is GTSNPN and CDR2 is SVGIG (reference sequence). The CDR3 contains 13 residues. V shed 1 base and J shed 4 bases, with 8 bases lying between them. The CDR3 loop reads CAWSDRSNQPQHF. CDR3 coding DNA: TGTGCCTGGAGTGACAGGTCTAATCAGCCCCAGCATTTT.

This rearrangement joins TRBV28 to TRBJ1-1; 9 bases are shared with TRBD1. With V trimmed by 5 bases and J by 1 base, 8 bases remained unmatched. This CDR3 is 16 amino acids long. The germline V gene has CDR1 MDHEN and CDR2 SYDVKM. Here the CDR3 DNA reads TGTGCCAGCAGTCCAGGGACAGGGTGGAAGAACACTGAAGCTTTCTTT. This codes for CASSPGTGWKNTEAFF. Full variable domain (rest looked up from reference TRBV28 and TRBJ1-1): DVKVTQSSRYLVKRTGEKVFLECVQDMDHENMFWYRQDPGLGLRLIYFSYDVKMKEKGDIPEGYSVSREKKERFSLILESASTNQTSMYLCASSPGTGWKNTEAFFGQGTRLTVV.

V usage is TRBV6-1 and J usage is TRBJ1-6, with 7 bases lining up with TRBD1. Germline V gene data show CDR1 as MNHNS and CDR2 as SASEGT. This CDR3 has 15 amino acids. Trimming cost V 1 base and J 7 bases; bases outside gene matches: 4. The CDR3 sequence is CASSEVPGGNSPLHF. The CDR3 bases are TGTGCCAGCAGTGAAGTACCAGGGGGGAATTCACCCCTCCACTTT.

This clone has just one count. The rearrangement joins TRBV7-6 to TRBJ2-3; no reliable D call. Trimming cost V 0 bases and J 0 bases, with 4 bases left between them. The CDR3 spans 14 residues. CDR1 SGHVS and CDR2 FNYEAQ come from the germline V gene. The CDR3 region is CASSLAGSTDTQYF. DNA of the CDR3: TGTGCCAGCAGCTTAGCGGGCAGCACAGATACGCAGTATTTT.